This T cell receptor (beta chain) emerged from a study of control samples from healthy donors and cancer patients. TCRdb's table, derived via immunoSEQ multiplex PCR, lists solely in-frame clones and lacks some. The table lists under 65,000 clones, 80% to 90% of them singletons. With V trimmed by 1 base and J by 5 bases, 4 bases remained unmatched. Germline-derived CDR1 and CDR2 are SGHVS and FQNEAQ. This CDR3 has 14 amino acids. Material: PBMCs. The origin of this receptor is a woman aged 45-65 years with lung cancer. The V and J genes are TRBV7-8 and TRBJ1-2; 7 bases fit TRBD1. CDR3 bases: TGTGCCAGCAGCTTAGAACAGGGGATTTATGGCTACACCTTC. Translation: CASSLEQGIYGYTF.